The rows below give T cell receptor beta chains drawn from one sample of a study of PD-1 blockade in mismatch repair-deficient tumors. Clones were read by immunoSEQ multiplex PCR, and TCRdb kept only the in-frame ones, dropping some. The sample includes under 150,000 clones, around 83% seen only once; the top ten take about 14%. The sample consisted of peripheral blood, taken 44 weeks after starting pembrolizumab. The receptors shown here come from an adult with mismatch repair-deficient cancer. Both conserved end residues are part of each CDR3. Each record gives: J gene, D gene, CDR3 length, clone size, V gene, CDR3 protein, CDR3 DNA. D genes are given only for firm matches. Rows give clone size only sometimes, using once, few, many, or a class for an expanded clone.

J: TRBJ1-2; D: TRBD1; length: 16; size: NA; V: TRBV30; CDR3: CAWSVLLTGQGDGYTF; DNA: TGTGCCTGGAGTGTACTTCTAACGGGACAGGGGGATGGCTACACCTTC
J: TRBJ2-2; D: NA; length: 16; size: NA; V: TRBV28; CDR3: CASSLHLKRNTGELFF; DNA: TGTGCCAGCAGTTTACACTTGAAACGGAACACCGGGGAGCTGTTTTTT
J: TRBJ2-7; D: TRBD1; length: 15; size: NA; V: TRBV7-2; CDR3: CASSLRSGQGYEQYF; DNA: TGTGCCAGCAGCTTAAGGTCTGGACAGGGATACGAGCAGTACTTC
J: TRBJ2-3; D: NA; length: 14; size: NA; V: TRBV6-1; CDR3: CASSELFSTDTQYF; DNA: TGTGCCAGCAGTGAACTTTTTAGCACAGATACGCAGTATTTT
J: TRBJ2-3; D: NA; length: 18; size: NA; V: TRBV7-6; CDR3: CASSSPPGIGPSTDTQYF; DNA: TGTGCCAGCAGCTCACCTCCCGGGATAGGACCAAGCACAGATACGCAGTATTTT
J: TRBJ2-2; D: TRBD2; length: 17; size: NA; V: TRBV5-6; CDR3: CASSIQLAGVSTGELFF; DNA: TGTGCCAGCAGCATACAACTAGCGGGAGTTTCAACCGGGGAGCTGTTTTTT
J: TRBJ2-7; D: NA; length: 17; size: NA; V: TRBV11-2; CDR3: CASSPRYTGMSTYEQYF; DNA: TGTGCCAGCAGCCCACGCTATACAGGGATGAGCACCTACGAGCAGTACTTC
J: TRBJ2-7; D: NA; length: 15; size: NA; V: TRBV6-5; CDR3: CASNPTRSSPSEQYF; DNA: TGTGCCAGCAATCCTACCCGCAGTTCCCCGAGCGAGCAGTACTTC
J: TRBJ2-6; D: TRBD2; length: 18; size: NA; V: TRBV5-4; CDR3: CASSPGTSGSSGANVLTF; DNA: TGTGCCAGCAGCCCGGGGACTAGCGGGAGCTCTGGGGCCAACGTCCTGACTTTC
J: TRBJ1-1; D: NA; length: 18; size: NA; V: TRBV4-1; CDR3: CASSHPLGRGRENTEAFF; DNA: TGCGCCAGCAGCCACCCTCTCGGGCGGGGGCGCGAAAACACTGAAGCTTTCTTT
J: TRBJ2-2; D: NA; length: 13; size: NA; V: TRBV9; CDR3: CASSVPNTGELFF; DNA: TGTGCCAGCAGCGTCCCGAACACCGGGGAGCTGTTTTTT
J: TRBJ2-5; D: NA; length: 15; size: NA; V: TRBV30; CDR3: CAWRAGRTAQETQYF; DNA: TGTGCCTGGCGCGCGGGCCGGACAGCTCAAGAGACCCAGTACTTC
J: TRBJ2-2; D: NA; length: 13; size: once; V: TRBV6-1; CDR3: CASSPQGPGELFF; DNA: TGTGCCAGCAGCCCTCAGGGACCCGGGGAGCTGTTTTTT
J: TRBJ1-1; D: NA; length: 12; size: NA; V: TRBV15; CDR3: CATSNRGTEAFF; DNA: TGTGCCACCAGTAATCGAGGGACTGAAGCTTTCTTT
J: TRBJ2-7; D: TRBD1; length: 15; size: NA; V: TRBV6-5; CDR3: CASSYSPTGGDEQYF; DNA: TGTGCCAGCAGTTACTCTCCGACAGGGGGTGACGAGCAGTACTTC
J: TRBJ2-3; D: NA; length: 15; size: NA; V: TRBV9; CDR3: CASSVEGVITDTQYF; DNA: TGTGCCAGCAGCGTAGAGGGCGTTATCACAGATACGCAGTATTTT
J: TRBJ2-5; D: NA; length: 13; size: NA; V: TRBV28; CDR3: CASSRPNQETQYF; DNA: TGTGCCAGCAGTCGACCGAATCAAGAGACCCAGTACTTC
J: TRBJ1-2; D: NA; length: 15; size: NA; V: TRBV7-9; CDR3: CASSPTVGFNYGYTF; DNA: TGTGCCAGCAGCCCGACGGTTGGGTTCAACTATGGCTACACCTTC
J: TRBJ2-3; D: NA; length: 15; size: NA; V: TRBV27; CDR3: CATNHGTSSTDTQYF; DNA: TGTGCCACGAACCACGGGACGTCTAGCACAGATACGCAGTATTTT
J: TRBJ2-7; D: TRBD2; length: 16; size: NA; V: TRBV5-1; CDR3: CASSEWASGRPYEQYF; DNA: TGCGCCAGCAGCGAGTGGGCTAGCGGGAGACCCTACGAGCAGTACTTC
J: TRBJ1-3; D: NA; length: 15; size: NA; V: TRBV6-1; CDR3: CASSEAQGSGNTIYF; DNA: TGTGCCAGCAGTGAAGCGCAGGGCTCTGGAAACACCATATATTTT
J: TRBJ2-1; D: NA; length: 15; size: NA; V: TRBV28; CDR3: CASSVSGSSYNEQFF; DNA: TGTGCCAGCAGTGTGAGCGGAAGCTCCTACAATGAGCAGTTCTTC
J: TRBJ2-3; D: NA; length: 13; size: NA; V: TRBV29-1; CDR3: CSVVFDSTDTQYF; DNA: TGCAGCGTTGTTTTCGACTCGACAGATACGCAGTATTTT
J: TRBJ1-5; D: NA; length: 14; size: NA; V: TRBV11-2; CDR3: CASSLERGNQPQHF; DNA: TGTGCCAGCAGCTTAGAGAGGGGCAATCAGCCCCAGCATTTT
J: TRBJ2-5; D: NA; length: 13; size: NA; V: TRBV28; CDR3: CASSTPSQETQYF; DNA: TGTGCCAGCAGTACCCCTAGCCAAGAGACCCAGTACTTC
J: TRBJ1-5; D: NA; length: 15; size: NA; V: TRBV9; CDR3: CASSVGGGSHQPQHF; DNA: TGTGCCAGCAGCGTAGGTGGGGGGAGCCATCAGCCCCAGCATTTT
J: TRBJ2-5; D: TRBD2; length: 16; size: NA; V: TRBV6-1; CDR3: CASSERTSGLAETQYF; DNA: TGTGCCAGCAGTGAGCGGACTAGCGGACTTGCGGAGACCCAGTACTTC
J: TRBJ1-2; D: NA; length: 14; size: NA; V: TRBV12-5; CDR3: CASGLVVAGNGYTF; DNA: TGTGCTAGTGGTTTGGTAGTGGCAGGGAATGGCTACACCTTC
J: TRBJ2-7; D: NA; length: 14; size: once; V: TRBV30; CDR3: CAWTQRLPSYEQYF; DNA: TGTGCCTGGACCCAGCGCCTACCCTCCTACGAGCAGTACTTC
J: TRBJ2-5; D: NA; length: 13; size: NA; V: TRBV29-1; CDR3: CSVEEGWGETQYF; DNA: TGCAGCGTTGAAGAGGGATGGGGAGAGACCCAGTACTTC
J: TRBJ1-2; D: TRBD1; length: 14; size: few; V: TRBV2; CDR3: CASRKGQGRHGYTF; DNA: TGTGCCAGCAGGAAGGGACAGGGCAGGCATGGCTACACCTTC
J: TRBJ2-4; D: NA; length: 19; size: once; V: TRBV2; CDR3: CASSEALFLGLLAKNIQYF; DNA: TGTGCCAGCAGTGAAGCGCTTTTTTTGGGGCTTCTAGCCAAAAACATTCAGTACTTC
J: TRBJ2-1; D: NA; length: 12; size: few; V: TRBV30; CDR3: CAFRPALREQFF; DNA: TGTGCCTTCCGACCGGCTCTCAGGGAGCAGTTCTTC
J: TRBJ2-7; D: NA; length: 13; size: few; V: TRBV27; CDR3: CASSLGRSAEQYF; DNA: TGTGCCAGCAGTTTAGGCAGGTCCGCCGAGCAGTACTTC
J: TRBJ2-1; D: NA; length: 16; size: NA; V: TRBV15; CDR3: CATSAGLGSSYNEQFF; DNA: TGTGCCACCAGCGCGGGACTGGGGTCCTCCTACAATGAGCAGTTCTTC
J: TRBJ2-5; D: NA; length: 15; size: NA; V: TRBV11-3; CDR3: CASAEGVLYQETQYF; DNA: TGTGCCAGCGCCGAGGGGGTCCTGTACCAAGAGACCCAGTACTTC
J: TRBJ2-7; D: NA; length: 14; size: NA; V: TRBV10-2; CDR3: CASSESGKAYEQYF; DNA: TGCGCCAGCAGTGAGTCAGGGAAGGCCTACGAGCAGTACTTC